These T cell receptor beta chains were read from a single sample in a study of blood T cell repertoires in COVID-19. Clones were sequenced by immunoSEQ multiplex PCR, and TCRdb holds only the in-frame ones, with some missing. Of about 59,000 clones listed, about 80% were seen once; the top ten hold about 3.5%. Material for sequencing was peripheral blood. These receptors originate from a woman of 80 years or more with acute or convalescent COVID-19. The CDR3 runs from the conserved cysteine through the conserved F or W. The D gene is left open where the match is weak. Clone sizes are given selectively: once, few, many, or a class where the clone is expanded.

NA,TRBJ1-1,NA,12,TRBV18,CASSRPGLEAFF,TGTGCCAGCTCAAGGCCGGGTTTAGAAGCTTTCTTT
NA,TRBJ2-7,NA,16,TRBV28,CASSLALHSTSYEQYF,TGTGCCAGCAGTTTAGCCTTACACAGTACCTCCTACGAGCAGTACTTC
TRBD2,TRBJ2-7,few,16,TRBV27,CASSLGQREISYEQYF,TGTGCCAGCAGTTTAGGGCAGCGGGAGATATCCTACGAGCAGTACTTC
TRBD1,TRBJ1-3,few,14,TRBV24-1,CATSETGGADTIYF,TGTGCCACCAGTGAAACAGGGGGCGCGGACACCATATATTTT
NA,TRBJ1-4,NA,12,TRBV5-4,CASSFPGEKLFF,TGTGCCAGCAGCTTTCCGGGGGAAAAACTGTTTTTT
TRBD1,TRBJ2-7,NA,14,TRBV7-9,CASSDDRVRYEQYF,TGTGCCAGCAGCGACGACAGGGTGCGCTACGAGCAGTACTTC
TRBD1,TRBJ1-6,NA,14,TRBV19,CASATGTGRSPLHF,TGTGCCAGTGCAACCGGGACAGGGAGGTCACCCCTCCACTTT
NA,TRBJ2-4,NA,13,TRBV6-5,CASSYSAGNIQYF,TGTGCCAGCAGTTACTCAGCGGGAAACATTCAGTACTTC
NA,TRBJ1-4,NA,19,TRBV19,CASSPPTILDGATNEKLFF,TGTGCCAGTAGTCCACCGACTATTCTAGACGGCGCAACTAATGAAAAACTGTTTTTT
NA,TRBJ1-1,NA,15,TRBV5-1,CASSLDRSHWTEAFF,TGCGCCAGCAGCTTGGATCGGTCCCACTGGACTGAAGCTTTCTTT
NA,TRBJ2-5,NA,14,TRBV18,CASSRGGEAETQYF,TGTGCCAGCTCACGAGGGGGAGAGGCAGAGACCCAGTACTTC
NA,TRBJ1-3,few,16,TRBV6-5,CASSYDQGYLGNTIYF,TGTGCCAGCAGTTACGACCAGGGATATTTAGGAAACACCATATATTTT
NA,TRBJ1-4,NA,13,TRBV7-9,CASSPGQNEKLFF,TGTGCCAGCAGCCCAGGACAGAATGAAAAACTGTTTTTT
NA,TRBJ1-1,NA,16,TRBV7-3,CASSLGPVGRATEAFF,TGTGCCAGCAGCTTAGGCCCTGTAGGGAGGGCCACTGAAGCTTTCTTT
TRBD2,TRBJ2-5,once,17,TRBV6-2/TRBV6-3,CASSYSASGGPLETQYF,TGTGCCAGCAGTTACTCCGCCAGCGGGGGGCCTTTAGAGACCCAGTACTTC
TRBD2,TRBJ2-1,NA,14,TRBV27,CASSFQRGKDEQFF,TGTGCCAGCAGTTTCCAGCGGGGTAAGGATGAGCAGTTCTTC
TRBD1,TRBJ1-5,NA,14,TRBV30,CAWSRGRVNQPQHF,TGTGCCTGGTCGAGGGGGCGAGTCAATCAGCCCCAGCATTTT
NA,TRBJ1-2,NA,15,TRBV5-4,CASRLEGQRNYGYTF,TGTGCCAGCCGTCTGGAAGGACAGCGAAACTATGGCTACACCTTC
TRBD1,TRBJ2-1,once,15,TRBV28,CASSLDPARTGDQFF,TGTGCCAGCAGTTTGGACCCGGCCCGGACAGGAGACCAGTTCTTC
NA,TRBJ2-7,NA,18,TRBV27,CASSISRPEGANIYEQYF,TGTGCCAGCAGCATCTCCCGTCCGGAGGGCGCCAATATCTACGAGCAGTACTTC
TRBD1,TRBJ1-5,NA,15,TRBV7-2,CASSPGTGDYQPQHF,TGTGCCAGCAGCCCCGGGACAGGGGATTATCAGCCCCAGCATTTT
NA,TRBJ1-2,NA,13,TRBV6-5,CASSYSGTYGYTF,TGTGCCAGCAGTTACTCGGGCACCTATGGCTACACCTTC
TRBD1,TRBJ2-7,NA,14,TRBV27,CASSLYRGQDEQYF,TGTGCCAGCAGTTTATACAGGGGGCAAGACGAGCAGTACTTC
TRBD2,TRBJ2-1,once,14,TRBV10-2,CASTGTSGVNEQFF,TGCGCCAGCACCGGGACTAGCGGCGTAAATGAGCAGTTCTTC
TRBD1,TRBJ1-2,NA,15,TRBV9,CASSVEGTGVSGYTF,TGTGCCAGCAGCGTAGAAGGGACAGGGGTCTCGGGCTACACCTTC
NA,TRBJ2-3,NA,15,TRBV3-1/TRBV3-2,CASSQVLLATDTQYF,TGTGCCAGCAGCCAAGTCCTTCTGGCAACAGATACGCAGTATTTT
NA,TRBJ1-3,NA,20,TRBV4-1,CASSQGRRELSRHSGNTIYF,TGCGCCAGCAGCCAAGGTCGCAGGGAATTAAGCCGCCACTCTGGAAACACCATATATTTT
TRBD1,TRBJ2-5,few,15,TRBV5-4,CASSLQQGVSETQYF,TGTGCCAGCAGCTTGCAACAGGGGGTATCGGAGACCCAGTACTTC
NA,TRBJ1-5,NA,15,TRBV2,CASSEELISNQPQHF,TGTGCCAGCAGTGAGGAGTTAATAAGCAATCAGCCCCAGCATTTT
TRBD1,TRBJ1-2,NA,14,TRBV5-1,CASSRDSTAYGYTF,TGCGCCAGCAGCAGGGACAGTACCGCCTATGGCTACACCTTC
NA,TRBJ1-2,few,13,TRBV12-3/TRBV12-4,CASSLAGSGGYTF,TGTGCCAGCAGTTTAGCCGGGTCTGGGGGCTACACCTTC
TRBD1,TRBJ2-7,few,14,TRBV5-4,CASSPIRDSNEQYF,TGTGCCAGCAGCCCTATTCGGGACAGCAACGAGCAGTACTTC
NA,TRBJ1-2,NA,12,TRBV6-5,CASRSRPTGYTF,TGTGCCAGCAGAAGCAGGCCTACTGGCTACACCTTC
TRBD1,TRBJ1-3,few,15,TRBV5-6,CASSSQGAGGNTIYF,TGTGCCAGCAGTTCCCAGGGGGCTGGTGGAAACACCATATATTTT
NA,TRBJ2-7,NA,15,TRBV6-6,CASGLQQGLTYEQYF,TGTGCCAGCGGCTTACAACAGGGATTAACCTACGAGCAGTACTTC